This TCR beta chain stems from a study of T cell responses to AZD1222 COVID-19 vaccine. Study-wide background: Second doses were pooled across both intervals (about 4 or about 12 weeks). Points from the study as a whole: Reports say nearly half of spike-specific TCRs go after unmutated variant regions. Clonal diversity may have been underestimated in mostly white British donors. Seropositive at baseline were only a handful of AZD1222 recipients.

The CDR3 length is 15 residues. The V gene end was trimmed by 5 bases and the J gene end by 4 bases; junction bases not matched to a gene: 6. Germline V CDR1 and CDR2: SGHTA, FQGNSA. Clones were sequenced by immunoSEQ multiplex PCR, and TCRdb holds only the in-frame ones, with some missing. The sample comprises 150,000 or so clones, 85% to 90% of which are singletons, and 1.5% to 2% rests with the top ten. About this clone itself: Antigen unknown.

Source: peripheral blood, taken on day 0 of AZD1222 vaccination. This chain uses TRBV7-2 with TRBJ2-1; 9 bases fit TRBD2. The clonotype was recovered from an adult in good health. As DNA, the CDR3 is TGTGCCAGCAGCCTAACTACTAGCGGGTACAATGAGCAGTTCTTC. This encodes CASSLTTSGYNEQFF. Supplemented by reference TRBV7-2 and TRBJ2-1, the full variable domain reads GAGVSQSPSNKVTEKGKDVELRCDPISGHTALYWYRQSLGQGLEFLIYFQGNSAPDKSGLPSDRFSAERTGGSVSTLTIQRTQQEDSAVYLCASSLTTSGYNEQFFGPGTRLTVL.